The clone carrying this TCR beta chain was counted only a few times. The antigen remains undetermined. V lost 3 bases and J 2 bases, leaving 9 bases between the germline ends. The length of the CDR3 is 13 residues. Germline V CDR1 and CDR2: SQVTM, ANQGSEA. This specimen belongs to a study of blood T cells in healthy people across ages. Overall study findings and caveats: Long-lived donors exceeded aged donors in naive CD4+ cells and diversity. Bulk PBMC profiling left naive and antigen-experienced comparisons inconclusive.

Combining a sample-barcoded 5' primer with a J-beta primer mix, a second PCR ran for roughly 6 to 11 cycles. One entry per CDR3 protein, called by TCRdb with MiXCR from the 5' RACE reads. The sample lists over a million distinct CDR3 sequences; around 27% were seen once. These data are also associated with another study on T cells of mothers and their children. That source notes: Donation came from three healthy Caucasian mothers together with their six children. Both sample barcodes and 2-4 random nucleotides came from the M1S primer of the second PCR.

V gene TRBV29-1 combines with J gene TRBJ2-3; tentatively, D is TRBD1 (6 bases). Sequencing was done on a sample of blood. The receptor was isolated from a girl aged 2 to 10 in good health. The CDR3 DNA sequence: TGCAGCGTTGATGGGACAACCACAGATACGCAGTATTTT. Translated, it gives CSVDGTTTDTQYF.